This T cell receptor beta chain was captured in a study of T-cell memory formation after mild COVID-19 (dated by TCRdb to the early 2020s). Study-wide context: Most TCR sequence clusters were specific to one of the two donors. Longitudinal TCRalpha and TCRbeta repertoire sequencing tracked T-cell clones expanding and contracting after mild COVID-19 in a couple of donors. The cohort was made up of two young adult volunteers, one female and one male, who were previously healthy. Study-wide conclusions, independent of this receptor: The detection of some responding clones in pre-infection memory suggests that pre-existing cross-reactive memory T cells joined the SARS-CoV-2 response. Balanced CD4/CD8 phenotypes were observed for clones contracting from day 15 to 85, whereas a bias towards CD4+ was observed for a second wave of clones expanding from day 15 to 37. The second-wave clones that peaked on day 37 were not confirmed to be SARS-CoV-2 specific. Only a couple of mild cases were covered by the study, and larger cohorts that include severe cases with pre-infection samples were considered necessary. Contracting CD4+ clones were located mainly in the CM and EM memory subsets, whereas CD8+ clones were found to be enriched in EMRA.

The run used an Illumina NovaSeq 6000. TCRalpha and TCRbeta cDNA libraries were built by 5'RACE with constant-segment primers, adding sample barcodes and unique molecular identifiers. RNA was extracted from every sample with Trizol reagent. Libraries were amplified in two PCR steps, with a second sample barcode and Illumina TruSeq adapters added in the second step. Libraries were sequenced on an Illumina NovaSeq with 2 x 150 bp paired-end reads. The study's own analysis went as follows. Reads were demultiplexed and collapsed into UMI-guided consensus sequences with migec v1.2.7. Using mixcr v2.1.11, UMI consensuses were aligned to TRA and TRB V and J templates and then assembled into clonotypes. A clonotype was counted as expanded or contracted only if both edgeR and NoisET called the change significant, with noise models trained on biological replicates. For edgeR calls, a false discovery rate-adjusted p below 0.01 and a log2 fold-change threshold of 1 were applied. As an exploratory analysis of dynamics, max-normalized trajectories of the 1000 most abundant clonotypes were examined with PCA combined with hierarchical clustering. Separately sequenced CD4+ and CD8+ repertoires were used to assign the CD4 or CD8 phenotype of responding clones. TCRdb itself trimmed the public reads at Q25 with fastp, ran MiXCR and retained productive beta chains. Rows with a matching CDR3 protein are joined into one entry that keeps the most common DNA and genes. TCRdb's processing, not the authors' own work, is the source of the V and J calls. Present in this sample are 100,000 to 150,000 distinct CDR3 sequences, 15% to 20% of which were seen just once. The ten largest account for around 13% of the sample.

Ficoll-Paque density gradient centrifugation was used to isolate PBMCs. CDR1 and CDR2, looked up from the germline V gene, are LGHNA and YSLEER. V gives up 0 bases and J gives up 2 bases, and the segment between their germline ends measures 9 bases. The CDR3 has 15 amino acids, counting the end cysteine and phenylalanine. Left in the record is the CDR3 DNA by itself, 45 bases read in frame from the first base. This clonotype was picked up a small number of times. Its recognized antigen is unknown. Base qualities were left out, and no much larger clone turns up one base away. This TCR was sampled from an adult woman who had mild COVID-19 (a few samples of this study predate the infection). The sample titles of this study are shuffled in the database, so cell type and time point are left out; the donor was told from shared clones. The chain links TRBV4-3 with TRBJ2-3, with no confident D gene call. Material: PBMCs or a T cell subset sorted from them (not recorded which). The DNA sequence is given as TGCGCCAGCAGCCAAGAATCTGGGAACACAGATACGCAGTATTTT. The translation is CASSQESGNTDTQYF.